This T cell receptor beta chain was documented in a study of regulatory T cells in long-lasting Graves disease. General study results and limits: Peripheral blood was the sole material, not thyroid tissue. TCR diversity was lower in persistent Graves' patients than in newly diagnosed ones.

As to time point: persistent/refractory GD, antithyroid drugs over 5 years with positive TRAb. Preparation of the TCR library used RNA extracted from PBMCs. The ends lost 6 bases at V and 3 bases at J; junction bases unmatched: 7. This CDR3 is 16 amino acids long. Germline V gene lookup returns CDR1 SNHLY and CDR2 FYNNEI. Arm-PCR with iRepertoire HTBI primers amplified the CDR3 regions for these TCR beta libraries. Authors' processing steps: Samples jointly harbored roughly 60 TRBV and 15 or so TRBJ segments. TCRdb analysed the multiplex PCR reads with MiXCR anew, one entry per CDR3 protein. These V and J calls rely on TCRdb rather than the paper's analysis. The sample holds 350,000 to 450,000 distinct CDR3 sequences, less than 25% seen once. As regards this clonotype: Its antigen is still unknown.

The sample in question was peripheral blood mononuclear cells (PBMCs), obtained when the disease was refractory, from a patient treated with antithyroid drugs. The sequence derives from a female donor with Graves disease. V gene TRBV2 combines with J gene TRBJ2-6, with 8 bases matching TRBD1. Here the CDR3 DNA reads TGTGCCAGCAGCCCGGACAGGGAGTATGGGGCCAACGTCCTGACTTTC. Amino acids: CASSPDREYGANVLTF.